What follows describes a single TCR beta chain. The sample originates from a study of blood T cell repertoires in COVID-19. Study information: PBMCs, B-cell-depleted T cells, or T cells provided the cDNA or gDNA that made up the material.

As originally analysed: Reference gene primers were amplified, and this amplification served to estimate nucleated cell counts. Here immunoSEQ multiplex PCR was the method, and the copy in TCRdb shows in-frame clones only, minus some. Clone size and the V and J calls come from that table; the DNA yielded D and trimming. The sample has roughly 150,000 clones; approximately 80% are singletons. The CDR3 is 17 residues long. CDR1 and CDR2 (germline): LGHDT, YNNKEL (reference sequence). J gave up 3 bases and V 0 bases, and 10 bases lay outside the gene matches. The receptor's source is a man aged 55 to 69 with acute or convalescent COVID-19. The sample comprised peripheral blood. V and J are TRBV3-1 (or the pseudogene TRBV3-2) and TRBJ2-5, with 7 positions matching TRBD2. The CDR3 protein is CASSQDWIAGTKETQYF. The CDR3 DNA reads as TGTGCCAGCAGCCAAGATTGGATAGCGGGTACTAAAGAGACCCAGTACTTC.